These T cell receptor beta chains were read from a single sample in a study of a mutant IDH1 vaccine in newly diagnosed glioma. Their target antigens are unknown. Here immunoSEQ multiplex PCR was the method, and the copy in TCRdb shows in-frame clones only, minus some. The table lists 50,000 to 65,000 clones, 75% to 95% of them singletons, with around 2.4% in the top ten. Sample: PBMCs, taken from a glioma patient whose treatment included an IDH1 peptide vaccine. These receptors were obtained from a man aged 50 to 60 with glioma. CDR3s include the opening cysteine and the closing phenylalanine or tryptophan. The order of the fields is V gene, D gene, J gene, clone size, CDR3 protein, CDR3 DNA. The D gene is left open where the match is weak. The size entry is marked missing in some rows and otherwise reads once, few, many or a size class.

>TRBV19|-|TRBJ2-5|-
CASTNTGQETQYF
TGTGCCAGTACCAATACGGGTCAAGAGACCCAGTACTTC
>TRBV6-1|-|TRBJ1-5|-
CASSLRRDGNQPQHF
TGTGCCAGCTCTTTACGCAGGGACGGCAATCAGCCCCAGCATTTT
>TRBV15|-|TRBJ2-3|once
CATSRGAGDSTDTQYF
TGTGCCACCAGCAGAGGGGCAGGGGATAGCACAGATACGCAGTATTTT
>TRBV4-2|TRBD2|TRBJ2-2|-
CASSQEGLARNTGELFF
TGTGCCAGCAGCCAAGAGGGACTAGCGAGAAACACCGGGGAGCTGTTTTTT
>TRBV5-6|-|TRBJ1-3|-
CASSVWGRNTIYF
TGTGCCAGCAGTGTTTGGGGCCGGAACACCATATATTTT
>TRBV30|-|TRBJ1-3|-
CAWSTFGASGNTIYF
TGTGCCTGGAGTACGTTCGGGGCCTCTGGAAACACCATATATTTT
>TRBV10-1|-|TRBJ1-6|-
CASSKDSLRSPLHF
TGCGCCAGCAGCAAGGACAGCCTCCGGTCACCCCTCCACTTT
>TRBV2|-|TRBJ2-7|once
CASTEGAYEQYF
TGTGCCAGCACGGAGGGGGCCTACGAGCAGTACTTC
>TRBV29-1|-|TRBJ1-1|-
CSVDRALSEAFF
TGCAGCGTTGACAGGGCTCTGTCTGAAGCTTTCTTT
>TRBV30|-|TRBJ1-1|-
CAWSAGAVFTEAFF
TGTGCCTGGAGTGCAGGGGCGGTTTTCACTGAAGCTTTCTTT
>TRBV29-1|-|TRBJ2-5|-
CSVEGPPGTQYF
TGCAGCGTTGAGGGACCCCCCGGGACCCAGTACTTC
>TRBV2|TRBD1|TRBJ1-5|-
CASRAGQNSNQPQHF
TGTGCCAGCAGGGCGGGACAGAATAGCAATCAGCCCCAGCATTTT
>TRBV4-3|-|TRBJ2-5|-
CASSQDGGGSQETQYF
TGCGCCAGCAGCCAAGATGGGGGGGGCTCCCAAGAGACCCAGTACTTC
>TRBV13|-|TRBJ2-2|-
CASSPAGSWTGELFF
TGTGCCAGCAGCCCCGCAGGGAGTTGGACCGGGGAGCTGTTTTTT
>TRBV5-6|-|TRBJ1-1|-
CASSFGTAGTEAFF
TGTGCCAGCAGCTTCGGGACGGCAGGCACTGAAGCTTTCTTT
>TRBV28|-|TRBJ1-2|-
CASSLGQEGYGYTF
TGTGCCAGCAGTTTGGGTCAGGAAGGCTATGGCTACACCTTC
>TRBV5-4|TRBD2|TRBJ2-7|-
CASRRGDREQYF
TGTGCCAGCAGACGGGGGGACCGCGAGCAGTACTTC
>TRBV5-8|TRBD1|TRBJ1-4|-
CASSPGTGGVEKLFF
TGTGCCAGCAGCCCCGGGACAGGGGGCGTTGAAAAACTGTTTTTT
>TRBV2|-|TRBJ1-2|-
CASKQNYGYTF
TGTGCCAGCAAACAGAACTATGGCTACACCTTC
>TRBV7-8|-|TRBJ2-3|few
CASSRDIRAGGTDTQYF
TGTGCCAGCAGCCGAGACATAAGGGCCGGAGGGACAGATACGCAGTATTTT
>TRBV25-1|-|TRBJ2-1|-
CASSSPIHGEVNEQFF
TGTGCCAGCAGTTCCCCCATACACGGGGAGGTCAATGAGCAGTTCTTC
>TRBV2|TRBD1|TRBJ2-6|-
CASSADRSGANVLTF
TGTGCCAGCAGTGCGGACAGGTCCGGGGCCAACGTCCTGACTTTC
>TRBV4-1|-|TRBJ2-1|once
CASSRTPGKNNEQFF
TGCGCCAGCAGCCGAACTCCGGGAAAAAACAATGAGCAGTTCTTC
>TRBV4-3|-|TRBJ1-5|-
CASSQDRTKVQHF
TGCGCCAGCAGCCAAGATCGTACTAAGGTTCAGCATTTT